A selection of T cell receptor beta chains follows, all from one sample in a study of T cell repertoires in cytomegalovirus infection. TCRdb called the reads again in MiXCR, with one record for every CDR3 protein. The table shows roughly 80,000 distinct CDR3 sequences, with approximately 40% occurring only once. Which antigens these TCRs recognize remains unknown. The sample was CD8+ T cells from cultured PBMCs, taken from culture after CMV antigen stimulation. Receptors were obtained from a human donor in good health (CMV status not recorded). Some clones in this sample may be carry-over from other donors' samples. Each CDR3 is given with its conserved first and last residue. D genes are given only for firm matches. Expanded clones are given a class, and other clones once, few, many or no size at all.

d_call j_call v_call clone_size cdr3_aa cdr3_nt
TRBD1 TRBJ1-1 TRBV7-4 few CASSPPRGQQNTEAFF TGTGCCAGCAGCCCGCCGAGGGGACAGCAGAACACTGAAGCTTTCTTT
. TRBJ2-7 TRBV29-1 . CSVGLEPYEQYF TGCAGCGTTGGGCTTGAACCCTACGAGCAGTACTTC
TRBD2 TRBJ2-3 TRBV7-3 . CASSLLAGDGTDTQYF TGTGCCAGCAGCTTACTAGCGGGCGACGGCACAGATACGCAGTATTTT
TRBD2 TRBJ2-3 TRBV4-3 . CASSQVVLAGSTDTQYF TGCGCCAGCAGCCAAGTAGTCCTAGCGGGAAGCACAGATACGCAGTATTTT
. TRBJ1-1 TRBV2 . CASGRVTEAFF TGTGCCAGCGGTCGGGTCACTGAAGCTTTCTTT
. TRBJ2-7 TRBV19 . CASGGQAYEQYF TGTGCCAGCGGTGGGCAGGCCTACGAGCAGTACTTC
TRBD1 TRBJ1-6 TRBV7-6 few CASSSGTEDSPLHF TGTGCCAGCAGCTCCGGGACAGAAGATTCACCCCTCCACTTT
TRBD1 TRBJ2-3 TRBV7-9 few CASSEPKSPGQGISYTQYF TGTGCCAGCAGCGAGCCCAAAAGTCCGGGACAGGGGATCTCATATACGCAGTATTTT
TRBD2 TRBJ2-1 TRBV6-1 . CASSLGLGGGVVLEQFF TGTGCCAGCAGTTTAGGGCTAGGCGGGGGGGTAGTTTTGGAGCAGTTCTTC
. TRBJ2-3 TRBV5-6 . CASSLGAGPRTDTQYF TGTGCCAGCAGCTTGGGTGCAGGCCCCCGCACAGATACGCAGTATTTT
. TRBJ2-2 TRBV4-1 . CASSSSPGTGELFF TGCGCCAGCAGCTCCTCTCCCGGCACCGGGGAGCTGTTTTTT
TRBD1 TRBJ2-4 TRBV7-9 few CASSAPPGQGFTKNIQYF TGTGCCAGCAGCGCACCCCCGGGACAGGGGTTCACCAAAAACATTCAGTACTTC
TRBD2 TRBJ2-1 TRBV29-1 once CSVDGYMGRARGSYNEQFF TGCAGCGTTGATGGCTACATGGGGAGGGCCCGCGGATCCTACAATGAGCAGTTCTTC
. TRBJ1-2 TRBV6-6 . CASSLPGGAYGYTF TGTGCCAGCAGTTTGCCGGGCGGGGCTTATGGCTACACCTTC
TRBD2 TRBJ2-1 TRBV7-2 few CASSQIAGGLVNEQFF TGTGCCAGCAGCCAGATAGCGGGGGGGCTCGTCAATGAGCAGTTCTTC
. TRBJ2-7 TRBV15 . CATSDRTAFYEQYF TGTGCCACCAGCGATCGGACAGCCTTCTACGAGCAGTACTTC
. TRBJ2-5 TRBV7-6 . CASSLVPSGNRETQYF TGTGCCAGCAGCTTAGTCCCTTCAGGGAATCGAGAGACCCAGTACTTC
TRBD1 TRBJ1-5 TRBV7-4 . CASSSTGGSNQPQHF TGTGCCAGCAGCTCCACAGGGGGCAGCAATCAGCCCCAGCATTTT
. TRBJ2-1 TRBV4-1 . CASSLIEGGGNGQFF TGCGCCAGCAGCCTAATAGAAGGCGGGGGCAATGGGCAGTTCTTC
. TRBJ2-5 TRBV27 . CASSLYAGGRETQYF TGTGCCAGCAGTTTATATGCTGGGGGGCGGGAGACCCAGTACTTC
. TRBJ2-3 TRBV4-1 few CASSQVSEGFDTQYF TGCGCCAGCAGCCAAGTTAGTGAGGGGTTTGATACGCAGTATTTT
TRBD2 TRBJ2-2 TRBV6-5 . CASSYPASGIAGELFF TGTGCCAGCAGTTACCCAGCTAGCGGGATCGCCGGGGAGCTGTTTTTT
. TRBJ1-2 TRBV12-3/TRBV12-4 . CASSSGQGGDILNYGYTF TGTGCCAGCAGTTCTGGGCAAGGTGGGGACATCCTTAACTATGGCTACACCTTC
. TRBJ1-1 TRBV7-2 . CASSLFQQRNTEAFF TGTGCCAGCAGCTTGTTTCAACAGAGGAACACTGAAGCTTTCTTT
. TRBJ2-7 TRBV7-2 . CASSLAGGITYEQYF TGTGCCAGCAGCTTAGCCGGGGGAATCACCTACGAGCAGTACTTC
TRBD1 TRBJ1-6 TRBV7-4 . CASSSGKGQSRYSPLHF TGTGCCAGCAGCTCCGGGAAGGGACAGAGCAGATATTCACCCCTCCACTTT
. TRBJ2-7 TRBV27 . CASSLEGPDSYEQYF TGTGCCAGCAGTTTGGAGGGGCCGGACTCCTACGAGCAGTACTTC
. TRBJ1-1 TRBV7-6 few CASSLGVGMNTEAFF TGTGCCAGCAGCTTAGGCGTCGGAATGAACACTGAAGCTTTCTTT
. TRBJ2-7 TRBV12-3/TRBV12-4 . CASSLAQHEQYF TGTGCCAGCAGTTTAGCACAGCACGAGCAGTACTTC
. TRBJ2-7 TRBV19 . CASTPWGALASEQYF TGTGCCAGTACCCCGTGGGGGGCACTAGCTTCCGAGCAGTACTTC
. TRBJ2-1 TRBV4-1 . CASSKRPDYNEQFF TGCGCCAGCAGTAAGCGGCCAGACTACAATGAGCAGTTCTTC
TRBD2 TRBJ2-3 TRBV24-1 . CATSPTGTSGGTDTQYF TGTGCCACCAGCCCAACGGGCACAAGCGGGGGCACAGATACGCAGTATTTT
. TRBJ2-2 TRBV6-5 . CASSYGSFSANTGELFF TGTGCCAGCAGTTACGGCAGCTTCAGCGCGAACACCGGGGAGCTGTTTTTT
. TRBJ1-2 TRBV28 . CASSSPVTNYGYTF TGTGCCAGCAGTTCACCTGTGACTAACTATGGCTACACCTTC
TRBD2 TRBJ2-1 TRBV28 few CASSFVSGGRNEQFF TGTGCCAGCAGTTTCGTTAGCGGGGGGCGCAATGAGCAGTTCTTC
TRBD1 TRBJ1-2 TRBV19 . CATPWTGVRVGYTF TGTGCCACGCCTTGGACAGGGGTTAGGGTGGGCTACACCTTC
. TRBJ2-1 TRBV7-6 . CASSANNEQFF TGTGCCAGCAGCGCCAACAATGAGCAGTTCTTC
. TRBJ2-5 TRBV3-1 . CASTLTGIYHEETQYF TGTGCCAGCACCCTAACAGGAATCTACCACGAGGAGACCCAGTACTTC
TRBD1 TRBJ2-3 TRBV7-9 . CASSPRDRETDTQYF TGTGCCAGCAGCCCCCGGGACAGGGAGACAGATACGCAGTATTTT
TRBD1 TRBJ2-2 TRBV4-2 . CASSQIGGTGGTGELFF TGTGCCAGCAGCCAAATAGGTGGGACAGGGGGCACCGGGGAGCTGTTTTTT
TRBD1 TRBJ2-7 TRBV6-5 few CASSPRDRPYEQYF TGTGCCAGCAGTCCCCGGGACAGACCCTACGAGCAGTACTTC
. TRBJ1-1 TRBV20-1 . CRGFSAFKLNTEAFF TGCAGAGGCTTCTCCGCCTTTAAATTGAACACTGAAGCTTTCTTT
TRBD2 TRBJ2-1 TRBV20-1 . CSAKDYSGGFEQFF TGCAGTGCTAAGGACTATAGCGGGGGTTTTGAGCAGTTCTTC
TRBD1 TRBJ1-6 TRBV12-3/TRBV12-4 few CASSRTGTGYSPLHF TGTGCCAGCAGTCGAACCGGGACAGGGTACTCACCCCTCCACTTT
. TRBJ2-7 TRBV11-1 few CASSSRQVSHEQYF TGTGCCAGCAGTTCCCGACAGGTTAGCCACGAGCAGTACTTC
TRBD2 TRBJ2-2 TRBV7-2 . CASSLAVLAGFTGELFF TGTGCCAGCAGCTTAGCGGTACTAGCGGGATTCACCGGGGAGCTGTTTTTT
. TRBJ2-7 TRBV7-2 . CASSPVSGSSSYEQYF TGTGCCAGCAGCCCGGTGAGCGGGTCGTCCTCCTACGAGCAGTACTTC
. TRBJ1-5 TRBV4-3 . CASSLVRGNQPQHF TGCGCCAGCAGCCTAGTAAGGGGCAATCAGCCCCAGCATTTT